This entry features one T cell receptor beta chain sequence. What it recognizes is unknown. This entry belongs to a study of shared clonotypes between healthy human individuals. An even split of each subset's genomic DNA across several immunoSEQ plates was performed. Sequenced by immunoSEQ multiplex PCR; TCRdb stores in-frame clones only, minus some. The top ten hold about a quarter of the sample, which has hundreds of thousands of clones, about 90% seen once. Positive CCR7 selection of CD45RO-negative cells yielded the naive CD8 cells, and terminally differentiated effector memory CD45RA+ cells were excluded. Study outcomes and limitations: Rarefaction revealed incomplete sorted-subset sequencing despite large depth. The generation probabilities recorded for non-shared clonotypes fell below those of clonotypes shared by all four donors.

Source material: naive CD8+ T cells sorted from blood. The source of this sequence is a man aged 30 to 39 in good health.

The CDR3: CASSLGRAYTQYF. In DNA, the CDR3 is TGTGCCAGCAGTTTAGGCCGGGCGTATACGCAGTATTTT. The chain links TRBV27 to TRBJ2-3; D call uncertain. The CDR3 consists of 13 residues. Germline assignment: CDR1 MNHEY and CDR2 SMNVEV (reference sequence). V was shortened by 2 bases and J by 7 bases, with 10 bases between the two germline ends.